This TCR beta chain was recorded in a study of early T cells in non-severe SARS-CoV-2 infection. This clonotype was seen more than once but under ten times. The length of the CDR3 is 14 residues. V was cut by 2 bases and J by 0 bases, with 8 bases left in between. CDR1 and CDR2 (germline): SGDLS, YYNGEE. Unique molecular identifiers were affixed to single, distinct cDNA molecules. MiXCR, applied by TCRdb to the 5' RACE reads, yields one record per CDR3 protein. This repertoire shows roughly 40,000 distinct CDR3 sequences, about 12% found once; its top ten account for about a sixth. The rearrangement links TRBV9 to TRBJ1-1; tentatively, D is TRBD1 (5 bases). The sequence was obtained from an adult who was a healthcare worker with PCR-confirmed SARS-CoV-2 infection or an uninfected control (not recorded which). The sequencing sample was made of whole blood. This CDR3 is CASSVGGMNTEAFF. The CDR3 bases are TGTGCCAGCAGCGTGGGGGGTATGAACACTGAAGCTTTCTTT.